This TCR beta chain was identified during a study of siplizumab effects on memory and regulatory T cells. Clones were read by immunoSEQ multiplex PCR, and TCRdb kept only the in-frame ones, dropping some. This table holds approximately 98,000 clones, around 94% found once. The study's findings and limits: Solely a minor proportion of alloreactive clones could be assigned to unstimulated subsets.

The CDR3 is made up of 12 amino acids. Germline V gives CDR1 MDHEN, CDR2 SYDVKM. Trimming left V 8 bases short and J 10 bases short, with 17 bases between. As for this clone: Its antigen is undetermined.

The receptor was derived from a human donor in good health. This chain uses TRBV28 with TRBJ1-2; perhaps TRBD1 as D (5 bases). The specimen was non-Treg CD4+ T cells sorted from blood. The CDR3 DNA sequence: TGTGCCAGCCTTGGGGCAGGGTGGGTCTACACCTTC. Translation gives CASLGAGWVYTF.